Given below is one T cell receptor beta chain in context. This entry is derived from a study of blood T cell repertoires in COVID-19. Study-wide background: Acute and convalescent COVID-19 specimens originated in the United States, Italy and Spain.

Libraries were prepared by immunoSEQ multiplex PCR; TCRdb keeps only in-frame clonotypes and omits some of them. The sample consists of around 120,000 clones, 75% to 90% of them appearing once. The germline V gene has CDR1 MNHNS and CDR2 SASEGT. The CDR3 totals 14 residues. V was shortened by 3 bases and J by 0 bases, with 6 bases between the two germline ends. The chain links TRBV6-1 to TRBJ1-3; D remains unclear. This TCR was sampled from a woman between 65 and 79 years old with acute or convalescent COVID-19. Sequencing input: peripheral blood. The CDR3 region has the DNA TGTGCCAGCAGTGACGGGAGCTCTGGAAACACCATATATTTT. Protein: CASSDGSSGNTIYF.